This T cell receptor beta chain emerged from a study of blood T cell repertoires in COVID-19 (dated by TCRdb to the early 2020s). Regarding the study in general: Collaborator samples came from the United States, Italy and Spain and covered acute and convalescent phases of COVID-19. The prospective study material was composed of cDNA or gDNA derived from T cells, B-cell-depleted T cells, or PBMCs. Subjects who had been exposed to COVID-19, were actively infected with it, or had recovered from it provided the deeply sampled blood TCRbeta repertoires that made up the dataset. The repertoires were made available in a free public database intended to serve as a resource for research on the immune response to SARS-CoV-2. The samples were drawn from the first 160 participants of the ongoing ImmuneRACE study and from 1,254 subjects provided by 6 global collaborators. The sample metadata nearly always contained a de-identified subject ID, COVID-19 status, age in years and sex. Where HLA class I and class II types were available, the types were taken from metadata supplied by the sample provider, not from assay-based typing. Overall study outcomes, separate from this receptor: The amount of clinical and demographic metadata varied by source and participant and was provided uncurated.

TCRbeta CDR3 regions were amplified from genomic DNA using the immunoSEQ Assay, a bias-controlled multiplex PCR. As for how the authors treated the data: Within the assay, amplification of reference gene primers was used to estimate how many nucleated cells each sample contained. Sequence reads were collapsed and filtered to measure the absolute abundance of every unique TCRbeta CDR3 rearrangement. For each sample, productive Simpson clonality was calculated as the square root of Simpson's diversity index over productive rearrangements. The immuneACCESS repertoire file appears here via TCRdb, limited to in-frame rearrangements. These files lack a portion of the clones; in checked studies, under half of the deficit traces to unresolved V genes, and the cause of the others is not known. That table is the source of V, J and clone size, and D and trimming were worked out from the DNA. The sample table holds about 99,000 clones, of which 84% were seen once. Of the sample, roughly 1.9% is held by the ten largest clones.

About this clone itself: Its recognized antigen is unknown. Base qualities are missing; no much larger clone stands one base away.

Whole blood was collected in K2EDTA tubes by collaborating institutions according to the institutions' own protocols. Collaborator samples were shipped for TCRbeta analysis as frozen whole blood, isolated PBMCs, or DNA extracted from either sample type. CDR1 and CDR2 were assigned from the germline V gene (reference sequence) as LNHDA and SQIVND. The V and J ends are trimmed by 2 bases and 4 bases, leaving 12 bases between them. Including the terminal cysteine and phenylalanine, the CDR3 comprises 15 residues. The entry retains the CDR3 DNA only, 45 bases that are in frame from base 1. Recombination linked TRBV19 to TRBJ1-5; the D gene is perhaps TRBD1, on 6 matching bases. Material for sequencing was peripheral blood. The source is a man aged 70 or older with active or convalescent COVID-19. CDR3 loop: CASSISRGANQPQHF. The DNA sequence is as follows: TGTGCCAGTAGTATAAGTCGGGGGGCGAATCAGCCCCAGCATTTT.